The following is a T cell receptor beta chain sequence with its context. Its specificity is unknown. This record comes from a study of regulatory T cells in long-lasting Graves disease. Findings and limits, study-wide: More public clonotypes were shared by persistent patients (approximately 3,000) than by new patients (roughly 910). Preferential use of TRBV28, TRBJ1-2 and TRBJ2-5 was seen in persistent disease.

The time point was: persistent/refractory GD, antithyroid drugs over 5 years with positive TRAb. PBMCs were the source of the RNA used for TCR sequencing. American Thyroid Association guidelines served as the basis for diagnosing Graves' disease. An endocrinology department in Xi'an, China, supplied the patients. HTBI primers from iRepertoire and Arm-PCR of CDR3 regions yielded the TCR beta libraries. Each CDR3 protein gets one entry after TCRdb re-called the multiplex PCR reads with MiXCR. The sample holds about 290,000 distinct CDR3 sequences, 22% seen once. This CDR3 spans 14 amino acids. Germline CDR1 is MDHEN and CDR2 is SYDVKM. Trimming shortened V by 6 bases and J by 0 bases, and 11 bases separated the two germline ends.

The source of this sequence is a female donor with Graves disease. The chain links TRBV28 to TRBJ2-5; D is uncertain. The material was peripheral blood mononuclear cells (PBMCs), obtained when the disease was refractory, from a patient treated with antithyroid drugs. The chain's CDR3 is CASRPLLYQETQYF. CDR3 in DNA: TGTGCCAGCAGACCCCTACTGTACCAAGAGACCCAGTACTTC. The variable domain in full, with the rest retrieved from reference TRBV28 and TRBJ2-5, is DVKVTQSSRYLVKRTGEKVFLECVQDMDHENMFWYRQDPGLGLRLIYFSYDVKMKEKGDIPEGYSVSREKKERFSLILESASTNQTSMYLCASRPLLYQETQYFGPGTRLLVL.